The 20 T cell receptor beta chains listed next were all sequenced from one sample in a study of blood T cells in healthy people across ages (dated by TCRdb to between 2015 and 2016). Library creation used 5' RACE. The instrument given in TCRdb is Illumina HiSeq 2500. A second PCR of about 6 to 11 cycles was run with a J-beta primer mix and a sample-barcoded 5' primer. The public reads were reprocessed in TCRdb via fastp at Q25 and MiXCR, keeping in-frame beta chains. Under each unique CDR3 protein, matching rows form one entry showing the most common genes and DNA. This sample holds around 800,000 distinct CDR3 sequences; roughly 44% were observed only once. About a fifth of the sample is taken by the ten largest. The sequencing input was blood. The receptor set was obtained from a man aged 60 to 69 in good health.

This clonotype was observed many times. J is TRBJ2-1 and V is TRBV20-1; D gene uncertain. Germline assignment: CDR1 DFQATT and CDR2 SNEGSKA (reference sequence). V lost 1 base, J lost 5 bases, and 9 bases lay in between. The CDR3 contains 13 residues. The CDR3 spells CSARGAWDNEQFF. CDR3 coding DNA: TGCAGTGCTAGAGGAGCATGGGACAATGAGCAGTTCTTC.

This rearrangement joins TRBV4-3 to TRBJ2-3; D unresolved. The ends were cut back, 0 bases at V and 3 bases at J, with 10 bases in the middle. The CDR3 consists of 15 residues. CDR1 is LGHNA and CDR2 is YSLEER in the germline V gene. CDR3 in amino acids: CASSQDRLATDTQYF. CDR3 sequence (DNA): TGCGCCAGCAGCCAAGATCGCTTAGCAACAGATACGCAGTATTTT.

The chain links TRBV5-1 to TRBJ1-4; D perhaps matches TRBD1 (5 bases). The CDR3 spans 15 residues. The germline gives CDR1 SGHRS, CDR2 YFSETQ. V was trimmed by 4 bases and J by 5 bases, leaving 15 bases between them. The CDR3 bases are TGCGCCAGCAGCACGTCCCGGGACGGGAATGAAAAACTGTTTTTT. Translating it yields CASSTSRDGNEKLFF. Supplemented by reference TRBV5-1 and TRBJ1-4, the full variable domain reads KAGVTQTPRYLIKTRGQQVTLSCSPISGHRSVSWYQQTPGQGLQFLFEYFSETQRNKGNFPGRFSGRQFSNSRSEMNVSTLELGDSALYLCASSTSRDGNEKLFFGSGTQLSVL.

This clonotype was counted between two and nine times. This chain uses TRBV12-3 or TRBV12-4 with TRBJ2-1, with D maybe TRBD2 (6 bases). The CDR3 runs to 13 residues. Deletions cut 6 bases from V and 11 bases from J, with 17 bases between. The chain's CDR3 is CASSPPAGYKQFF. The CDR3 bases are TGTGCCAGCAGCCCCCCGGCGGGGTACAAGCAGTTCTTC.

This clonotype has a handful of counts. The chain joins TRBV20-1 to TRBJ1-2, with unresolved D. The CDR3 runs 11 residues. V was clipped by 1 base and J by 4 bases, with 4 bases between them. The germline gives CDR1 DFQATT, CDR2 SNEGSKA (reference sequence). CDR3 DNA sequence: TGCAGTGCTAGAGTTAGCTATGGCTACACCTTC. The encoded protein is CSARVSYGYTF.

This clonotype was seen repeatedly, ten times or more. This may come from a read error, since a much larger clone is one base off. V usage is TRBV7-6 and J usage is TRBJ2-5; 7 bases align to TRBD2. V dropped 1 base and J dropped 11; count of bases not matched to a gene: 25. Germline V lookup: CDR1 SGHVS, CDR2 FNYEAQ. The CDR3 spans 19 residues. The CDR3 loop reads CASSLELGGGRAIYNEQYF. In DNA form, the CDR3 reads TGTGCCAGCAGCTTAGAGCTGGGGGGAGGGAGGGCCATCTACAATGAGCAGTACTTC. The full variable domain, completed using reference TRBV7-6 and TRBJ2-5, is GAGVSQSPRYKVTKRGQDVALRCDPISGHVSLYWYRQALGQGPEFLTYFNYEAQQDKSGLPNDRFSAERPEGSISTLTIQRTEQRDSAMYRCASSLELGGGRAIYNEQYFGPGTRLLVL.

This clonotype has only a few counts. This chain links TRBV20-1 with TRBJ2-5, with D uncertain. Trimming left V 0 bases short and J 4 bases short, with 12 bases between. Germline V gives CDR1 DFQATT, CDR2 SNEGSKA (reference sequence). CDR3 length equals 14 residues. The CDR3 DNA follows: TGCAGTGCTAGAGATTTCCTCAACTCAGAGACCCAGTACTTC. Its protein product is CSARDFLNSETQYF.

In its sample, this clonotype was seen once. V usage is TRBV5-1 and J usage is TRBJ2-3; tentative D call: TRBD1 (6 bases). CDR3 length: 19 amino acids. Trimming shortened V by 2 bases and J by 1 base, and 23 bases separated the two germline ends. The V gene's germline CDR1 is SGHRS and CDR2 YFSETQ. The CDR3 bases are TGCGCCAGCAGCTTTGGCAGGGGCGCTGGGGAAAAAGGCACAGATACGCAGTATTTT. Encoded protein: CASSFGRGAGEKGTDTQYF.

The chain recombines TRBV30 with TRBJ2-1, with 7 nucleotides matching TRBD1. From germline, CDR1 is GTSNPN and CDR2 SVGIG (reference sequence). This CDR3 region has 16 residues. The junction had 10 bases not matched to a gene; V was cut back by 2 bases and J by 3 bases. The CDR3 DNA is TGTGCCTGGAGTTCATCGACAGGGAGCTTCTACAATGAGCAGTTCTTC. Translating gives CAWSSSTGSFYNEQFF.

This clonotype showed up just once. This chain links TRBV29-1 with TRBJ2-7, with a possible D match to TRBD2 (6 bases). V was clipped by 7 bases and J by 1 base, with 14 bases between them. The CDR3 has 13 residues. Per germline, CDR1 SQVTM and CDR2 ANQGSEA. CDR3 residues: CSGVSGKSYEQYF. The CDR3 DNA sequence: TGCAGCGGTGTTAGCGGAAAATCCTACGAGCAGTACTTC.

A few counts support this clonotype. The J gene is TRBJ2-1, the V gene TRBV4-3, with TRBD2 as a possible D gene (6 bases). V lost 0 bases and J 3 bases, leaving 18 bases between the germline ends. The CDR3 spans 18 residues. Germline CDR1 reads LGHNA; CDR2 reads YSLEER. The CDR3 here is CASSQDRVADKHYNEQFF. DNA for the CDR3: TGCGCCAGCAGCCAAGACAGGGTAGCGGATAAACACTACAATGAGCAGTTCTTC.

This clonotype was found many times. The J gene is TRBJ2-6, the V gene TRBV6-6; 8 bases are a match to TRBD1. Germline CDR1 MNHNY, CDR2 SVGAGI (reference sequence). V shed 6 bases, J shed 3 bases, and the junction held 7 bases outside the gene matches. The length of the CDR3 is 16 residues. CDR3 nucleotide sequence: TGTGCCAGCAGCTCCCAGGGGGCTGGTGGGGCCAACGTCCTGACTTTC. This encodes CASSSQGAGGANVLTF.

Concerning this clonotype: A much larger clone is a single base away; this may be a read error. J is TRBJ2-5 and V is TRBV7-2; TRBD1 might be the D (5 bases). V gave up 5 bases and J gave up 1 base, with 11 bases separating them. Germline lookup yields CDR1 SGHTA and CDR2 FQGNSA. This CDR3 has 14 amino acids. Written as DNA, the CDR3 is TGTGCCAGCAGCAAACGTCAGGGCCAAGAGACCCAGTACTTC. Protein: CASSKRQGQETQYF.

This chain uses TRBV9 with TRBJ1-1; 12 bases map to TRBD1. V lost 0 bases to trimming and J lost 5 bases; unmatched junction nucleotides: 5. The germline V gene encodes CDR1 SGDLS and CDR2 YYNGEE. CDR3 length equals 16 residues. CDR3 in DNA: TGTGCCAGCAGCGTAGGTGGGACAGGGGGCAGAACTGAAGCTTTCTTT. Residues: CASSVGGTGGRTEAFF.

This clonotype was observed a few times. The chain is built from TRBV5-6 and TRBJ1-1, with D maybe TRBD1 (6 bases). The germline V gene has CDR1 SGHDT and CDR2 YYEEEE. V lost 3 bases, J lost 8 bases, and 20 bases lay in between. This CDR3 has 15 amino acids. CDR3 nucleotides: TGTGCCAGCAGCTACAGTCCGGACAGAGTAGTCGAAGCTTTCTTT. Amino acids: CASSYSPDRVVEAFF.

The chain combines TRBV9 with TRBJ2-3; D is unclear. V lost 3 bases and J 8 bases, leaving 7 bases between the germline ends. The CDR3 contains 11 residues. Per germline, CDR1 SGDLS and CDR2 YYNGEE. In DNA, the CDR3 is TGTGCCAGCAGCGCCAAGGGTACGCAGTATTTT. Residues: CASSAKGTQYF.

The chain links TRBV9 to TRBJ1-1; no firm D call. The CDR3 extends over 11 amino acids. V lost 2 bases, J lost 7 bases, and 6 bases lay in between. Germline CDR1 and CDR2: SGDLS and YYNGEE. The CDR3: CASSVGSEAFF. The DNA of the CDR3 is TGTGCCAGCAGCGTCGGCAGTGAAGCTTTCTTT.

There are a few counts of this clonotype. The chain couples TRBV24-1 to TRBJ2-4; tentatively, D is TRBD2 (5 bases). The CDR3 contains 12 residues. CDR1 and CDR2 (germline): KGHDR, SFDVKD. Between the trimmed V and J ends, which lost 0 bases and 9 bases, there was a span of 5 bases. CDR3 sequence reads: CATSDLRGIQYF. CDR3 coding DNA: TGTGCCACCAGTGATTTGCGGGGCATTCAGTACTTC.

The table lists this clonotype with a few counts. The CDR3 DNA follows: TGTGCCAGCAGTTACTCGGAACAGGGTAGTGAAAAACTGTTTTTT. Residues: CASSYSEQGSEKLFF. The gene calls are TRBV6-5 and TRBJ1-4; D might be TRBD1 (6 bases). Germline-derived CDR1 and CDR2 are MNHEY and SVGAGI. This CDR3 is 15 amino acids long. The ends were cut back, 0 bases at V and 7 bases at J, with 12 bases in the middle.

Concerning this clonotype itself: A single base separates this from a much larger clone, so it may be a read error. The V gene is TRBV7-2, the J gene TRBJ2-3; 7 bases fit TRBD2. Trimming took 5 bases from V and 6 from J; bases not matched to a gene: 14. The germline CDR1 and CDR2 sequences are SGHTA and FQGNSA. The length of the CDR3 is 16 residues. CDR3 sequence (DNA): TGTGCCAGCAGCCAGAACCGTTGGACTAGTTCGGATACGCAGTATTTT. It encodes CASSQNRWTSSDTQYF. Using reference TRBV7-2 and TRBJ2-3 for the parts outside the CDR3, the full variable domain is GAGVSQSPSNKVTEKGKDVELRCDPISGHTALYWYRQSLGQGLEFLIYFQGNSAPDKSGLPSDRFSAERTGGSVSTLTIQRTQQEDSAVYLCASSQNRWTSSDTQYFGPGTRLTVL.